The present TCR beta chain was sequenced within a study of blood T cell repertoires in COVID-19. On the study more broadly: The samples span acute and convalescent COVID-19 from the United States, Italy and Spain. Nucleic acid was either cDNA or gDNA, and it came from T cells, B-cell-depleted T cells, or PBMCs.

Original data processing: Reference gene primer amplification in the assay estimated nucleated cell counts. Assay used: immunoSEQ multiplex PCR; TCRdb lists only in-frame clones, some missing. V and J calls and clone size follow that table, whereas D and trimming were derived from the DNA. The table shows 200,000 to 250,000 clones, with 89% occurring only once. The receptor comes from a man in his 60s who had recovered from COVID-19. The sequenced sample consisted of peripheral blood.

The CDR3 is CAWTIGNQPQHF. DNA for the CDR3: TGTGCCTGGACCATCGGGAATCAGCCCCAGCATTTT. V usage is TRBV30 and J usage is TRBJ1-5; D is unclear. V gave up 4 bases and J gave up 4 bases, with 8 bases separating them. The length of the CDR3 is 12 residues. Germline V gene lookup returns CDR1 GTSNPN and CDR2 SVGIG (reference sequence). Supplemented by reference TRBV30 and TRBJ1-5, the full variable domain reads SQTIHQWPATLVQPVGSPLSLECTVEGTSNPNLYWYRQAAGRGLQLLFYSVGIGQISSEVPQNLSASRPQDRQFILSSKKLLLSDSGFYLCAWTIGNQPQHFGDGTRLSIL.